Many counts were recorded for the clone carrying this TCR beta chain. The entry originates in a study of T cells in Graves' hyperthyroidism and ophthalmopathy. The CDR3 totals 16 residues. Trimming stripped 0 bases from V and 5 bases from J, with 14 bases between. Looked up from germline, CDR1 is SGHAT and CDR2 is FQNNGV. RNA transcripts provided the source from which TCR beta CDR3 regions were amplified. Researchers ran a first-round RT-PCR on the TCR CDR3 using the HTBI primer set. TCRdb re-analysed the multiplex PCR reads in MiXCR, keeping a single row per CDR3 protein. The table shows hundreds of thousands of distinct CDR3 sequences, with about 20% occurring only once.

This sequence joins TRBV11-2 and TRBJ2-1, with D possibly TRBD2 on 6 matching bases. This clonotype originated in a man aged 35-49 years with Graves' ophthalmopathy. Sequencing was done on a sample of blood. The CDR3 region is CASSLDPWRGNNEQFF. The CDR3 nucleotides read TGTGCCAGCAGCTTAGACCCATGGCGGGGCAACAATGAGCAGTTCTTC.